This T cell receptor (beta chain) derives from a study of blood T cell repertoires in COVID-19. Sequenced by immunoSEQ multiplex PCR; TCRdb stores in-frame clones only, minus some. The sample lists 150,000 to 200,000 clones; roughly 90% were seen once. The length of the CDR3 is 13 residues. The V end lost 1 base, the J end lost 9 bases, and 11 bases lay between the germline ends. Germline CDR1 is SGHRS and CDR2 is YFSETQ. The sequence was obtained from a man aged 55 to 69 with acute or convalescent COVID-19. This chain uses TRBV5-1 with TRBJ2-1; D unresolved. The sequencing input was peripheral blood. In nucleotides, the CDR3 is TGCGCCAGCAGCTTGTCCTTCGGTGGTGAGCAGTTCTTC. It encodes CASSLSFGGEQFF.